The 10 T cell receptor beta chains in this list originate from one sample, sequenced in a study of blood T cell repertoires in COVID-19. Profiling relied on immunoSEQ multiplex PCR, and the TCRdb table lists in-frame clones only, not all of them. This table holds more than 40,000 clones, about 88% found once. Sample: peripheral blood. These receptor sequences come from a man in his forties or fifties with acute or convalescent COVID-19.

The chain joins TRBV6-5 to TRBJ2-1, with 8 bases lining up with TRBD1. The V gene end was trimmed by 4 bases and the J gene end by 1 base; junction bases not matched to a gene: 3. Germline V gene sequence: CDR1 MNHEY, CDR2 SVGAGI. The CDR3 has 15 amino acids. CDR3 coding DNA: TGTGCCAGCAGTTTCCAGGGGGCATCCTACAATGAGCAGTTCTTC. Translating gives CASSFQGASYNEQFF.

The CDR3 spells CASSRQRGTDNSPLHF. DNA for the CDR3: TGTGCCAGCTCACGACAGAGGGGGACAGATAATTCACCCCTCCACTTT. The chain combines TRBV18 with TRBJ1-6, with TRBD1 matching over 7 bases. Germline CDR1 and CDR2: KGHSH and LQKENI. The CDR3 has 16 residues. Trimming removed 4 bases from V and 5 bases from J; junction bases left unmatched: 8.

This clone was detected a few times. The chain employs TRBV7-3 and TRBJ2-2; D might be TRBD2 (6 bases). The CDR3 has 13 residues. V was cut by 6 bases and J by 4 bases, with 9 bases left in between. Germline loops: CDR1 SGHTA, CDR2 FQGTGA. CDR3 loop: CASRLAPTGELFF. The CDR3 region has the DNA TGTGCCAGCAGGCTAGCGCCCACCGGGGAGCTGTTTTTT. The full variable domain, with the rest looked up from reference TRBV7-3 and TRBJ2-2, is GAGVSQTPSNKVTEKGKYVELRCDPISGHTALYWYRQSLGQGPEFLIYFQGTGAADDSGLPNDRFFAVRPEGSVSTLKIQRTERGDSAVYLCASRLAPTGELFFGEGSRLTVL.

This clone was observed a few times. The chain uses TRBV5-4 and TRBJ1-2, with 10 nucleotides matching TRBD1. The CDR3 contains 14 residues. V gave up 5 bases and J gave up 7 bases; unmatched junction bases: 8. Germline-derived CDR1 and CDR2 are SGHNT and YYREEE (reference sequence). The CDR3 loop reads CASRRGQGTSGYTF. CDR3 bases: TGTGCCAGCAGGCGGGGACAGGGGACGAGTGGCTACACCTTC.

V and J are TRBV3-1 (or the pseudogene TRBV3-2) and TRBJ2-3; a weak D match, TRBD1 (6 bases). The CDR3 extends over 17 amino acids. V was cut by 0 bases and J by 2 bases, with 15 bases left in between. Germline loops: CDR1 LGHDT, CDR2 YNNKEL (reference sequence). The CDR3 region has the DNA TGTGCCAGCAGCCAAGATCCGCCCGGGACACTCACAGATACGCAGTATTTT. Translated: CASSQDPPGTLTDTQYF.

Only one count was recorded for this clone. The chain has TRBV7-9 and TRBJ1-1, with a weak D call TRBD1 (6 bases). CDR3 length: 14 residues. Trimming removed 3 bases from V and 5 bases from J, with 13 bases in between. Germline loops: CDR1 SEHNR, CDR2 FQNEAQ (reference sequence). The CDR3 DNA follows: TGTGCCAGCAGCTTCTACAGGGTGTGGACTGAAGCTTTCTTT. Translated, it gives CASSFYRVWTEAFF. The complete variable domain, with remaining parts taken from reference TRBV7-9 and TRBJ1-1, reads DTGVSQNPRHKITKRGQNVTFRCDPISEHNRLYWYRQTLGQGPEFLTYFQNEAQLEKSRLLSDRFSAERPKGSFSTLEIQRTEQGDSAMYLCASSFYRVWTEAFFGQGTRLTVV.

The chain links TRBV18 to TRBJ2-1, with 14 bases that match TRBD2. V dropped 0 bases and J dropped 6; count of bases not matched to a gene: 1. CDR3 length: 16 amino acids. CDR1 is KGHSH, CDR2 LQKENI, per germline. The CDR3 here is CASSPPGLAGVNEQFF. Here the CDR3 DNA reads TGTGCCAGCTCACCACCGGGACTAGCGGGAGTCAATGAGCAGTTCTTC.

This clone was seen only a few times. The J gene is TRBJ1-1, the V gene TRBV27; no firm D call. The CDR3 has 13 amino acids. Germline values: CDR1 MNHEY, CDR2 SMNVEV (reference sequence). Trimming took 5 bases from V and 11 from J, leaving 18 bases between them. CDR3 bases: TGTGCCAGCAGTCAATTGGTGACTGGCCGGGCTTTCTTT. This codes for CASSQLVTGRAFF.

CDR3 protein: CASSQGRQGAAGYTF. The CDR3 region has the DNA TGTGCCAGCAGCCAAGGGAGACAGGGGGCTGCTGGCTACACCTTC. The chain is built from TRBV2 and TRBJ1-2; 10 bases line up with TRBD1. V lost 6 bases, J lost 7 bases, and 11 bases stayed unmatched. Germline CDR1 reads SNHLY; CDR2 reads FYNNEI. CDR3 length: 15 amino acids. Combining the CDR3 with reference TRBV2 and TRBJ1-2 gives the whole variable domain EPEVTQTPSHQVTQMGQEVILRCVPISNHLYFYWYRQILGQKVEFLVSFYNNEISEKSEIFDDQFSVERPDGSNFTLKIRSTKLEDSAMYFCASSQGRQGAAGYTFGSGTRLTVV.

The CDR3 loop is CASSFTGTSGGSYEQYF. CDR3 DNA sequence: TGCGCCAGCAGCTTTACTGGGACTAGCGGGGGTTCCTACGAGCAGTACTTC. This rearrangement joins TRBV5-1 to TRBJ2-7; 14 nucleotides match TRBD2. This CDR3 contains 17 residues. The V gene end was trimmed by 2 bases and the J gene end by 1 base; junction bases not matched to a gene: 5. The germline gives CDR1 SGHRS, CDR2 YFSETQ. Full variable domain (outside the CDR3, taken from reference TRBV5-1 and TRBJ2-7): KAGVTQTPRYLIKTRGQQVTLSCSPISGHRSVSWYQQTPGQGLQFLFEYFSETQRNKGNFPGRFSGRQFSNSRSEMNVSTLELGDSALYLCASSFTGTSGGSYEQYFGPGTRLTVT.